This TCR beta chain derives from a study of blood T cells in healthy people across ages. Study-wide background: For every two T cells, template switching captured about one barcoded beta molecule.

Germline V gene data show CDR1 as SQVTM and CDR2 as ANQGSEA. Deletions cut 6 bases from V and 0 bases from J, with 8 bases between. The CDR3 loop spans 12 amino acids. This clonotype was seen just once. Primed by a sample-barcoded 5' primer and a J-beta primer mix, a second PCR proceeded for 7 to 11 cycles. TCRdb re-called the 5' RACE reads with MiXCR, one entry per CDR3 protein. This repertoire shows about 590,000 distinct CDR3 sequences, around 31% found once; its top ten account for approximately 14%. The genes are TRBV29-1 and TRBJ1-2, with a weak D call TRBD1 (5 bases). The specimen sequenced was blood. This receptor was taken from a woman older than 75 in good health. The CDR3 nucleotides read TGCAGCGTGGGGGGGTCTAACTATGGCTACACCTTC. Encoded protein: CSVGGSNYGYTF.